Listed below are T cell receptor beta chains from one sample, sequenced in a study of blood T cell repertoires in COVID-19. Profiled with immunoSEQ multiplex PCR; TCRdb holds only in-frame clones, not every one. Altogether roughly 59,000 clones are present, approximately 80% being singletons, with the ten largest covering around 6.4%. Material for sequencing was peripheral blood. All receptors come from a woman aged 50 to 60 with active or convalescent COVID-19. CDR3s leave out the opening cysteine and the closing phenylalanine or tryptophan.

V | CDR3
TRBV6-6 | ASSYGTHNTEAF
TRBV19 | ASSRSVSNQPQH
TRBV4-3 | ASSPWTGGVYGYT
TRBV6-6 | ASSPQGFSYNEQF
TRBV29-1 | SSRTGRGTQY
TRBV6-1 | ASSEGLSYNSPLH
TRBV7-2 | ASSLGLAFTDTQY
TRBV3-1/TRBV3-2 | ASVSVGANVLT
TRBV19 | ASSIDEAGSVKPQH
TRBV25-1 | ASSESRGVGGNEQF
TRBV9 | ASSVGLAGLSSYNEQF
TRBV12-3/TRBV12-4 | ASSFMSNQPQH
TRBV19 | ASSRRDSYNSPLH
TRBV4-2 | ASRSSGGGPYEQY
TRBV3-1/TRBV3-2 | ASSQGTGKTENGEQF
TRBV29-1 | SVPAGESYNEQF
TRBV5-6 | ASSVPGRGGTLH
TRBV7-3 | ASSLTPGGTNSYEQY
TRBV11-2 | ASSPGGLGYEQY
TRBV28 | ASSFGTGGLGYT
TRBV9 | ASSGAPGYNEQF
TRBV24-1 | ATSDWGDEQY
TRBV5-5 | ASSYDGARLH
TRBV18 | ASSTRTGHRGGNTIY
TRBV4-3 | ASSQDLSTDTQY
TRBV10-3 | AISAWGRVEDTQY
TRBV18 | ASSLSTVNSNQPQH
TRBV19 | ASSISGSGYEQF
TRBV29-1 | SVEGPGGYGYT
TRBV4-2 | ASSQGSGLTAEAF
TRBV7-2 | ATTHSWGRQETQY
TRBV29-1 | SVGRQGEQY
TRBV6-1 | ASSEVRRERNIQY
TRBV3-1/TRBV3-2 | ASSQVSGSATDTQY
TRBV6-5 | ASSSLGVLPAGYT
TRBV24-1 | ATSARDGNTDTQY
TRBV6-2/TRBV6-3 | ASSYRTGGRLQDQETQY
TRBV6-5 | ASSPREVETQY
TRBV30 | AWRHRTGNGNTIY
TRBV6-1 | ASSDLAGVGEQY
TRBV4-2 | ASSQEIILGDINSPLH
TRBV24-1 | ATSDGGAYEKLF
TRBV5-4 | ASSLTAGGPYEQY
TRBV2 | ASSRTGGAETQY
TRBV5-1 | ASSLDASTYNEQF
TRBV29-1 | SVGGGNTEAF
TRBV30 | AWDRGHGYT
TRBV9 | ASGPRASGRADTQY
TRBV21-1 | ASSKPNGEQY